A single sample is the source of the 17 T cell receptor beta chains below, sequenced in a study of T cell changes during pregnancy in multiple sclerosis. The protocol was immunoSEQ multiplex PCR, while the TCRdb copy is restricted to in-frame clones and leaves out a portion. The table lists some 45,000 clones, approximately 95% of them singletons. This sample comprised CD8+ T cells from peripheral blood mononuclear cells, obtained in the first trimester of pregnancy. The receptors were sampled from a female donor with multiple sclerosis, enrolled in a pregnancy study.

This chain joins TRBV9 and TRBJ2-2, with 14 positions matching TRBD2. The germline V gene has CDR1 SGDLS and CDR2 YYNGEE. This CDR3 is built from 20 residues. The V gene end was trimmed by 0 bases and the J gene end by 5 bases; junction bases not matched to a gene: 12. The CDR3 sequence is CASSVGGRGLAGELTGELFF. The DNA for the CDR3 is TGTGCCAGCAGCGTAGGGGGCCGGGGACTAGCGGGAGAACTAACCGGGGAGCTGTTTTTT.

The chain has TRBV21-1 and TRBJ2-1; TRBD2, as called in the table, went unchecked against the DNA. TRBV21-1 is described as a pseudogene. This CDR3 comprises 18 residues. CDR3: CASSKELETSGKNNEQFF. The CDR3 nucleotides are TGTGCCAGCAGCAAAGAGCTAGAGACTAGCGGGAAAAACAATGAGCAGTTCTTC.

The chain employs TRBV9 and TRBJ2-7; D call uncertain. Trimming removed 2 bases from V and 3 bases from J, with 12 bases in between. There are 14 residues in the CDR3. Germline loops: CDR1 SGDLS, CDR2 YYNGEE. The CDR3 is CASSVQTTSYEQYF. In DNA form, the CDR3 reads TGTGCCAGCAGCGTGCAAACTACCAGCTACGAGCAGTACTTC.

V gene TRBV5-6 combines with J gene TRBJ2-1; D might be TRBD1 (6 bases). The CDR3 sequence is 15 residues long. V gave up 2 bases and J gave up 4 bases, with 13 bases separating them. Germline CDR1 SGHDT, CDR2 YYEEEE. The CDR3, as DNA: TGTGCCAGCAGCTTTGGGGGCCGATTATACAATGAGCAGTTCTTC. Translating gives CASSFGGRLYNEQFF.

The J gene is TRBJ2-2, the V gene TRBV30, with D unresolved. This CDR3 is built from 11 residues. CDR1 GTSNPN and CDR2 SVGIG come from the germline V gene (reference sequence). V lost 7 bases, J lost 5 bases, and 8 bases lay in between. The CDR3 loop reads CALIVTGELFF. The CDR3 DNA is TGTGCCTTGATAGTGACCGGGGAGCTGTTTTTT.

The rearrangement uses TRBV4-3 and TRBJ2-7, with 8 bases identical to TRBD2. The CDR3 loop spans 15 amino acids. J was trimmed by 2 bases and V by 2 bases; bases with no gene match: 5. CDR1 and CDR2 (germline): LGHNA, YSLEER. CDR3 sequence (DNA): TGCGCCAGCAGCCAATATAGCGGGAACGCCTACGAGCAGTACTTC. Protein sequence: CASSQYSGNAYEQYF.

This clone has more than one count but fewer than ten. CDR3 loop: CASSETGNQPQHF. The CDR3 bases are TGCGCCAGCAGTGAAACAGGCAATCAGCCCCAGCATTTT. The rearrangement joins TRBV10-1 to TRBJ1-5; no firm D call. The V end lost 3 bases, the J end lost 2 bases, and 5 bases lay between the germline ends. The CDR3 extends over 13 amino acids. The germline gives CDR1 WNHNN, CDR2 SYGVQD (reference sequence).

This sequence joins TRBV29-1 and TRBJ1-2, with 7 bases aligning to TRBD1. CDR1 SQVTM and CDR2 ANQGSEA come from the germline V gene. The CDR3 has 15 residues. V lost 4 bases, J lost 1 base, and 9 bases stayed unmatched. In DNA form, the CDR3 reads TGCAGCGTTGGACATAGGGGACAGATTAACTATGGCTACACCTTC. Residues: CSVGHRGQINYGYTF. Supplemented by reference TRBV29-1 and TRBJ1-2, the full variable domain reads SAVISQKPSRDICQRGTSLTIQCQVDSQVTMMFWYRQQPGQSLTLIATANQGSEATYESGFVIDKFPISRPNLTFSTLTVSNMSPEDSSIYLCSVGHRGQINYGYTFGSGTRLTVV.

V and J are TRBV27 and TRBJ2-2, with a possible D match to TRBD1 (5 bases). Germline V gene sequence: CDR1 MNHEY, CDR2 SMNVEV (reference sequence). Trimming took off 2 bases at V and 5 bases at J, with 6 bases between the two ends. The CDR3 spans 13 residues. In DNA, the CDR3 is TGTGCCAGCAGTTTAAGGGGAACCGGGGAGCTGTTTTTT. Amino acids: CASSLRGTGELFF.

The V gene is TRBV30, the J gene TRBJ2-7; D is possibly TRBD2 (6 bases). CDR3 length: 13 residues. Trimming cost V 3 bases and J 6 bases, with 15 bases left between them. The V gene's germline CDR1 is GTSNPN and CDR2 SVGIG (reference sequence). CDR3: CAWSLGRGLEQYF. The CDR3 region has the DNA TGTGCCTGGAGCTTAGGTCGGGGACTCGAGCAGTACTTC.

V usage is TRBV30 and J usage is TRBJ2-2, with TRBD1 matching 9 bases. CDR1 and CDR2 from the germline V gene are GTSNPN and SVGIG (reference sequence). The J segment lost 4 bases and the V segment lost 2 bases, leaving 5 bases of the junction unmatched. The CDR3 contains 15 residues. CDR3 protein: CAWSLGQGVTGELFF. For the CDR3, the DNA is TGTGCCTGGAGTTTGGGACAGGGAGTCACCGGGGAGCTGTTTTTT.

V and J are TRBV15 and TRBJ2-1, with TRBD1 identical over 9 bases. This CDR3 comprises 15 residues. Germline CDR1 and CDR2: LNHNV and YYDKDF (reference sequence). The V and J ends lost 2 bases and 8 bases, in that order; junction bases with no gene match: 7. This chain's CDR3 is CATSRFRDRVYEQFF. As DNA, the CDR3 is TGTGCCACCAGCAGATTCCGGGACAGGGTGTATGAGCAGTTCTTC.

This chain connects TRBV4-3 to TRBJ2-6; D is ambiguous. CDR1 is LGHNA, CDR2 YSLEER, per germline. The CDR3 contains 17 residues. The ends were cut back, 1 base at V and 1 base at J, with 11 bases in the middle. CDR3 sequence reads: CASSQAQSSSGANVLTF. DNA for the CDR3: TGCGCCAGCAGCCAAGCCCAATCGAGTTCTGGGGCCAACGTCCTGACTTTC.

This chain connects TRBV19 to TRBJ2-7, with 11 nucleotides matching TRBD2. Per germline, CDR1 LNHDA and CDR2 SQIVND (reference sequence). Trimming at V came to 5 bases and at J to 3 bases, leaving 3 bases not matched to a gene. The CDR3 is 14 amino acids. CDR3 protein: CASSPGTSGYEQYF. The CDR3 nucleotides are TGTGCCAGTAGTCCCGGGACTAGCGGCTACGAGCAGTACTTC.

The chain has TRBV27 and TRBJ1-5, with D possibly matching TRBD1 (6 bases). Per germline, CDR1 MNHEY and CDR2 SMNVEV (reference sequence). This CDR3 has 15 amino acids. The V gene lost 5 bases and the J gene lost 1 base, with 12 bases spanning the gap. Written as DNA, the CDR3 is TGTGCCAGCAGTGTCTCCAGGGGCAGCAATCAGCCCCAGCATTTT. Protein product: CASSVSRGSNQPQHF.

This clone was seen just once. The rearrangement joins TRBV27 to TRBJ1-1; D is undetermined. Germline CDR1 MNHEY, CDR2 SMNVEV (reference sequence). V lost 5 bases, J lost 5 bases, and 12 bases lay in between. This CDR3 region has 13 residues. The CDR3 is CASSLGTGTEAFF. CDR3 nucleotide sequence: TGTGCCAGCAGTCTGGGAACGGGGACTGAAGCTTTCTTT.

V and J are TRBV6-4 and TRBJ2-2; D call uncertain. Trimming took off 6 bases at V and 3 bases at J, with 8 bases between the two ends. In germline, CDR1 is MRHNA, CDR2 SNTAGT. The CDR3 totals 13 residues. Here the CDR3 DNA reads TGTGCCAGCAGCCCTCGGGACACCGGGGAGCTGTTTTTT. The encoded protein is CASSPRDTGELFF.